These 26 T cell receptor beta chains were sequenced from one sample in a study of blood T cell repertoires in COVID-19. The protocol was immunoSEQ multiplex PCR, while the TCRdb copy is restricted to in-frame clones and leaves out a portion. The table records 150,000 or so clones, about 80% of them present only once. Sequenced material: PBMCs or T cells enriched from blood (not recorded which). The receptors shown here come from a middle-aged man who had recovered from COVID-19.

This chain links TRBV6-4 with TRBJ2-2, with TRBD2 identical over 7 bases. Per germline, CDR1 MRHNA and CDR2 SNTAGT. CDR3 size: 15 residues. The junction had 3 bases not matched to a gene; V was cut back by 2 bases and J by 3 bases. CDR3 sequence: CASSDQAGDTGELFF. CDR3 coding DNA: TGTGCCAGCAGTGACCAGGCGGGGGACACCGGGGAGCTGTTTTTT.

V and J are TRBV3-1 (or the pseudogene TRBV3-2) and TRBJ2-2, with TRBD2 matching over 8 bases. V lost 6 bases to trimming and J lost 2 bases; unmatched junction nucleotides: 8. The germline CDR1 and CDR2 sequences are LGHDT and YNNKEL (reference sequence). CDR3 length: 16 residues. CDR3 DNA: TGTGCCAGCAGGAGACCGGGGGGGGCCAACACCGGGGAGCTGTTTTTT. As protein: CASRRPGGANTGELFF.

The chain links TRBV6-5 to TRBJ2-5; weak D call: TRBD2 (6 bases). The germline V gene has CDR1 MNHEY and CDR2 SVGAGI. This CDR3 is built from 14 residues. The V and J ends lost 6 bases and 5 bases respectively, with 16 bases between them. DNA of the CDR3: TGTGCCAGCAGGGGGACTGCCCTTCTCGAGACCCAGTACTTC. Protein product: CASRGTALLETQYF.

V usage is TRBV7-2 and J usage is TRBJ2-5; 8 nucleotides line up with TRBD1. Germline V gene lookup returns CDR1 SGHTA and CDR2 FQGNSA. After removal of 1 base from V and 3 bases from J, the junction contained 7 bases not matched to a gene. The CDR3 contains 16 residues. The CDR3 DNA reads as TGTGCCAGCAGCTTAGGTGATACAGGGGGGAAAGAGACCCAGTACTTC. Translating it yields CASSLGDTGGKETQYF. Complete variable domain (other parts from reference TRBV7-2 and TRBJ2-5): GAGVSQSPSNKVTEKGKDVELRCDPISGHTALYWYRQSLGQGLEFLIYFQGNSAPDKSGLPSDRFSAERTGGSVSTLTIQRTQQEDSAVYLCASSLGDTGGKETQYFGPGTRLLVL.

The gene calls are TRBV7-8 and TRBJ2-3; 8 nucleotides match TRBD1. The CDR3 sequence is 15 residues long. Germline loops: CDR1 SGHVS, CDR2 FQNEAQ. V was clipped by 1 base and J by 14 bases; unmatched bases: 14. CDR3 amino acids: CASSLVDRATDSRYF. CDR3 sequence (DNA): TGTGCCAGCAGCTTAGTGGACAGGGCCACAGATAGTAGGTATTTT.

The J gene is TRBJ2-7, the V gene TRBV28, with no clear D. Trimming pared 8 bases from V and 4 bases from J, leaving 12 bases between. The CDR3 totals 12 residues. The germline gives CDR1 MDHEN, CDR2 SYDVKM. CDR3 loop: CASSATAYEQYF. CDR3 nucleotides: TGTGCCAGCTCGGCTACAGCTTACGAGCAGTACTTC.

The table lists this clone with a few counts. The chain combines TRBV19 with TRBJ1-2; D gene unclear. The CDR3 has 13 residues. V was shortened by 3 bases and J by 2 bases, with 7 bases between the two germline ends. Looked up from germline, CDR1 is LNHDA and CDR2 is SQIVND (reference sequence). The CDR3 nucleotides read TGTGCCAGTAGTATGCCGCGGAACTATGGCTACACCTTC. As protein: CASSMPRNYGYTF.

The chain couples TRBV10-3 to TRBJ1-1, with unresolved D. Germline V CDR1 and CDR2: ENHRY, SYGVKD. This CDR3 has 12 amino acids. Between the trimmed V and J ends, which lost 2 bases and 7 bases, there was a span of 8 bases. Here the CDR3 reads CAISEGRGEAFF. The CDR3 DNA follows: TGTGCCATCAGTGAGGGACGGGGTGAAGCTTTCTTT.

The V gene is TRBV5-1, the J gene TRBJ2-3; D may be TRBD2 (6 bases). The CDR3 covers 15 residues. Deletions cut 2 bases from V and 5 bases from J, with 15 bases between. Germline CDR1 SGHRS, CDR2 YFSETQ. CDR3 loop: CASSFSGVRGDTQYF. The CDR3 coding sequence is TGCGCCAGCAGCTTCTCGGGGGTCCGGGGAGATACGCAGTATTTT.

The V call is TRBV10-3, the J call TRBJ2-2, with TRBD1 matching 8 bases. Germline lookup yields CDR1 ENHRY and CDR2 SYGVKD. This CDR3 is 14 amino acids long. J was trimmed by 5 bases and V by 4 bases; bases with no gene match: 3. CDR3 protein: CAISGDRSTGELFF. DNA for the CDR3: TGTGCCATCAGTGGGGACAGGAGTACCGGGGAGCTGTTTTTT.

The chain has TRBV19 and TRBJ2-5; D uncertain. This CDR3 is 13 amino acids long. V shed 4 bases and J shed 1 base, with 7 bases lying between them. Looked up from germline, CDR1 is LNHDA and CDR2 is SQIVND (reference sequence). The CDR3 reads CASSRAFQETQYF. The CDR3 DNA reads TGTGCCAGTAGTAGGGCCTTCCAAGAGACCCAGTACTTC.

The chain recombines TRBV5-5 with TRBJ2-5; D is unclear. Germline-derived CDR1 and CDR2 are SGHKS and YYEKEE (reference sequence). V was clipped by 5 bases and J by 0 bases, with 11 bases between them. There are 14 residues in the CDR3. DNA for the CDR3: TGTGCCAGCAGTGCGACACGGCACCAAGAGACCCAGTACTTC. Its translation: CASSATRHQETQYF.

The gene calls are TRBV9 and TRBJ2-2, with 11 nucleotides matching TRBD1. Trimming cost V 4 bases and J 4 bases; bases outside gene matches: 6. The CDR3 runs to 16 residues. Germline values: CDR1 SGDLS, CDR2 YYNGEE. The CDR3 region is CASSPGQGVGTGELFF. CDR3 in DNA: TGTGCCAGCAGCCCGGGACAGGGGGTGGGCACCGGGGAGCTGTTTTTT.

The V gene is TRBV4-3, the J gene TRBJ1-4; weak D call: TRBD1 (6 bases). V lost 0 bases and J lost 1, with 18 bases in between. The CDR3 is made up of 19 amino acids. Looked up from germline, CDR1 is LGHNA and CDR2 is YSLEER. DNA for the CDR3: TGCGCCAGCAGCCAAGAAAGCAGGGGTCCTGCTGGAACTAATGAAAAACTGTTTTTT. This translates into CASSQESRGPAGTNEKLFF.

The V call is TRBV3-1 (or the pseudogene TRBV3-2), the J call TRBJ2-2; 12 bases fit TRBD2. CDR1 is LGHDT, CDR2 YNNKEL, per germline (reference sequence). The CDR3 is 18 amino acids. Germline trimming cut 0 bases from V and 6 bases from J; bases unmatched to any gene: 8. CDR3 sequence (DNA): TGTGCCAGCAGCCAAGACCTACGACTAGCGGGGGTGGCCGGGGAGCTGTTTTTT. This translates into CASSQDLRLAGVAGELFF.

The chain couples TRBV7-2 to TRBJ2-5; 7 nucleotides match TRBD1. Per germline, CDR1 SGHTA and CDR2 FQGNSA. V lost 7 bases, J lost 2 bases, and 7 bases stayed unmatched. The CDR3 is 14 residues long. This chain's CDR3 is CASTRDRQQETQYF. In DNA, the CDR3 is TGTGCCAGCACCCGGGACAGACAACAAGAGACCCAGTACTTC.

The chain uses TRBV19 and TRBJ2-7, with a weak D call TRBD2 (6 bases). There are 13 residues in the CDR3. The V end was cut by 3 bases, the J end by 6 bases, with 12 bases between. Germline loops: CDR1 LNHDA, CDR2 SQIVND (reference sequence). The CDR3 region has the DNA TGTGCCAGTAGTATTGGGGGGTCGAGCGAGCAGTACTTC. This translates into CASSIGGSSEQYF.

This chain joins TRBV7-2 and TRBJ2-7; TRBD2 matches 11 bases. This CDR3 spans 14 amino acids. CDR1 and CDR2 (germline): SGHTA, FQGNSA. V dropped 3 bases and J dropped 4; count of bases not matched to a gene: 2. The CDR3 DNA sequence: TGTGCCAGCAGCTTTAGCGGGGGGGATTACGAGCAGTACTTC. This translates into CASSFSGGDYEQYF. Variable domain in full (rest from reference TRBV7-2 and TRBJ2-7): GAGVSQSPSNKVTEKGKDVELRCDPISGHTALYWYRQSLGQGLEFLIYFQGNSAPDKSGLPSDRFSAERTGGSVSTLTIQRTQQEDSAVYLCASSFSGGDYEQYFGPGTRLTVT.

CDR3: CASSLAGDEQFF. CDR3 DNA sequence: TGTGCCAGCAGCCTAGCAGGAGATGAGCAGTTCTTC. V is TRBV12-3 or TRBV12-4 and J is TRBJ2-1, with D possibly TRBD2 on 5 matching bases. Trimming removed 6 bases at V and 8 bases at J, with 11 bases between. The CDR3 runs 12 residues.

J is TRBJ2-2 and V is TRBV9, with 8 bases lining up with TRBD1. V shed 3 bases, J shed 4 bases, and the junction held 8 bases outside the gene matches. The CDR3 covers 16 residues. Germline lookup yields CDR1 SGDLS and CDR2 YYNGEE. DNA of the CDR3: TGTGCCAGCAGCGCCAGGCAGGGGGCGAGCACCGGGGAGCTGTTTTTT. This translates into CASSARQGASTGELFF.

The chain joins TRBV7-9 to TRBJ1-2; 9 nucleotides agree with TRBD1. V gave up 2 bases and J gave up 3 bases; unmatched junction bases: 4. Per the germline V gene, CDR1 is SEHNR and CDR2 is FQNEAQ (reference sequence). The CDR3 is 15 residues long. CDR3 residues: CASSLTGGADYGYTF. For the CDR3, the DNA is TGTGCCAGCAGCTTAACAGGGGGCGCCGACTATGGCTACACCTTC. Using reference TRBV7-9 and TRBJ1-2 for the parts outside the CDR3, the full variable domain is DTGVSQNPRHKITKRGQNVTFRCDPISEHNRLYWYRQTLGQGPEFLTYFQNEAQLEKSRLLSDRFSAERPKGSFSTLEIQRTEQGDSAMYLCASSLTGGADYGYTFGSGTRLTVV.

V and J are TRBV25-1 and TRBJ2-7; TRBD1 matches 12 bases. This CDR3 is built from 16 residues. Germline V gene sequence: CDR1 MGHDK, CDR2 SYGVNS. Losses at the gene ends were 3 bases for V and 4 bases for J; bases not matched to a gene: 7. Here the CDR3 DNA reads TGTGCCAGCAGTGACCGGGACAGGGGGCGCAGGTACGAGCAGTACTTC. Translation: CASSDRDRGRRYEQYF.

The chain recombines TRBV11-2 with TRBJ2-3; 7 bases are a match to TRBD2. Losses at the gene ends were 5 bases for V and 3 bases for J; bases not matched to a gene: 11. This CDR3 comprises 16 residues. Germline CDR1 reads SGHAT; CDR2 reads FQNNGV. The CDR3 is CASSRTGLGSTDTQYF. DNA of the CDR3: TGTGCCAGCAGCCGAACAGGACTAGGCTCAACAGATACGCAGTATTTT. Looking up the rest from reference TRBV11-2 and TRBJ2-3 gives the full variable domain: EAGVAQSPRYKIIEKRQSVAFWCNPISGHATLYWYQQILGQGPKLLIQFQNNGVVDDSQLPKDRFSAERLKGVDSTLKIQPAKLEDSAVYLCASSRTGLGSTDTQYFGPGTRLTVL.

The CDR3 nucleotides are TGTGCCAGCAGCCCCCCCGCCGGGACTAGGCTAGTCACCGGGGAGCTGTTTTTT. It yields the protein CASSPPAGTRLVTGELFF. This chain links TRBV7-9 with TRBJ2-2, with TRBD2 identical over 8 bases. The CDR3 extends over 18 amino acids. J lost 4 bases, V lost 5 bases, and 15 bases had no gene match. The germline V gene encodes CDR1 SEHNR and CDR2 FQNEAQ (reference sequence).

The chain employs TRBV19 and TRBJ2-3; no clear D gene. The CDR3 is 13 amino acids. With 1 base removed from V and 4 bases from J, the gap between germline ends came to 6 bases. CDR1 and CDR2 from the germline V gene are LNHDA and SQIVND (reference sequence). The CDR3 is CASSIVISDTQYF. DNA of the CDR3: TGTGCCAGTAGTATAGTTATCTCAGATACGCAGTATTTT. Together with reference TRBV19 and TRBJ2-3, the CDR3 gives the full variable domain: DGGITQSPKYLFRKEGQNVTLSCEQNLNHDAMYWYRQDPGQGLRLIYYSQIVNDFQKGDIAEGYSVSREKKESFPLTVTSAQKNPTAFYLCASSIVISDTQYFGPGTRLTVL.

This CDR3 reads CASSRGGGQPQHF. The CDR3 region has the DNA TGTGCCAGTAGTAGAGGCGGGGGTCAGCCCCAGCATTTT. The chain links TRBV19 to TRBJ1-5; TRBD1 is a possible D gene (5 bases). The V end was cut by 4 bases, the J end by 6 bases, with 10 bases between. This CDR3 has 13 amino acids. Germline-derived CDR1 and CDR2 are LNHDA and SQIVND (reference sequence).